The 21 T cell receptor beta chains below all came from one sample that was sequenced in a study of cytomegalovirus exposure and HLA in healthy donors. The PCR used 60 Vbeta and 13 Jbeta primers. Generated by immunoSEQ multiplex PCR, the TCRdb table keeps only in-frame clones and is missing some. The sample includes 180,000 or so clones, over 65% of them seen just once. Sequencing was carried out using PBMCs. The receptors here all came from a man aged 18 to 29 in good health and CMV-seronegative.

The rearrangement joins TRBV7-8 to TRBJ1-1, with a possible D match to TRBD1 (5 bases). CDR3 length equals 13 residues. Trimming shortened V by 1 base and J by 5 bases, and 8 bases separated the two germline ends. CDR1 and CDR2 from the germline V gene are SGHVS and FQNEAQ. The CDR3 DNA sequence: TGTGCCAGCAGCTTAGAAGGGGCGACTGAAGCTTTCTTT. Protein sequence: CASSLEGATEAFF.

The chain joins TRBV28 to TRBJ1-2; no clear D gene. The V gene's germline CDR1 is MDHEN and CDR2 SYDVKM. Trimming pared 7 bases from V and 1 base from J, leaving 4 bases between. The CDR3 covers 11 residues. As DNA, the CDR3 is TGTGCCAGCAAATATAACTATGGCTACACCTTC. Its translation: CASKYNYGYTF.

The V call is TRBV5-6, the J call TRBJ1-2; 12 positions match TRBD1. The CDR3 spans 15 residues. Trimming removed 4 bases from V and 0 bases from J; junction bases left unmatched: 1. Germline values: CDR1 SGHDT, CDR2 YYEEEE. In DNA form, the CDR3 reads TGTGCCAGCAGCGGGGACAGGGGGCCTAACTATGGCTACACCTTC. Protein sequence: CASSGDRGPNYGYTF.

CDR3 region: CASSLSPGPSYEQYF. The CDR3 nucleotides are TGTGCCAGCAGCTTAAGTCCGGGTCCGTCCTACGAGCAGTACTTC. The genes are TRBV7-3 and TRBJ2-7; D gene ambiguous. The length of the CDR3 is 15 residues. V was trimmed by 1 base and J by 1 base, leaving 11 bases between them. Germline V gene data show CDR1 as SGHTA and CDR2 as FQGTGA.

The chain combines TRBV13 with TRBJ1-3; D possibly corresponds to TRBD1 (6 bases). CDR1 is PRHDT and CDR2 is FYEKMQ in the germline V gene (reference sequence). The CDR3 spans 18 residues. V lost 0 bases to trimming and J lost 4 bases, with 19 bases between them. The CDR3 protein is CASSLGVWGGAEGNTIYF. Written as DNA, the CDR3 is TGTGCCAGCAGCTTAGGCGTATGGGGGGGGGCCGAAGGAAACACCATATATTTT.

The chain recombines TRBV5-1 with TRBJ1-2; TRBD1 matches at 10 bases. Trimming at V came to 4 bases and at J to 2 bases, leaving 5 bases not matched to a gene. Germline V gives CDR1 SGHRS, CDR2 YFSETQ. The CDR3 extends over 15 amino acids. Written as DNA, the CDR3 is TGCGCCAGCAGCCCTGGGACAGGGGCGAACTATGGCTACACCTTC. This sequence encodes CASSPGTGANYGYTF.

The sample holds one count of this clone. CDR3 amino acids: CATSRDPGSYEQYF. The DNA of the CDR3 is TGTGCCACCAGCAGAGATCCCGGCTCCTACGAGCAGTACTTC. The chain employs TRBV15 and TRBJ2-7, with D unclear. With 0 bases removed from V and 0 bases from J, the gap between germline ends came to 6 bases. Germline CDR1 reads LNHNV; CDR2 reads YYDKDF (reference sequence). The CDR3 is 14 residues long.

Comment on this clone: The same CDR3 also results from other DNA sequences found in this sample. The chain joins TRBV7-9 to TRBJ2-7, with 7 nucleotides matching TRBD2. The V gene's germline CDR1 is SEHNR and CDR2 FQNEAQ (reference sequence). V was pared by 0 bases and J by 4 bases, with 0 bases of the junction left unmatched. CDR3 length equals 13 residues. DNA of the CDR3: TGTGCCAGCAGCTTAGCCGGGGGGTACGAGCAGTACTTC. It codes for CASSLAGGYEQYF.

This chain links TRBV29-1 with TRBJ2-1, with 7 bases aligning to TRBD1. The CDR3 has 15 amino acids. Germline assignment: CDR1 SQVTM and CDR2 ANQGSEA. V was pared by 3 bases and J by 4 bases, with 9 bases of the junction left unmatched. CDR3 protein: CSVDPGTAIYNEQFF. The CDR3 DNA reads TGCAGCGTTGACCCTGGGACAGCAATTTACAATGAGCAGTTCTTC.

V is TRBV7-2 and J is TRBJ2-3; 9 nucleotides align to TRBD2. The V and J ends lost 3 bases and 10 bases, in that order; junction bases with no gene match: 11. Germline-derived CDR1 and CDR2 are SGHTA and FQGNSA. The CDR3 runs 15 residues. CDR3 nucleotide sequence: TGTGCCAGCAGCTTTGTCCCGGGACTAGCTGAGGCGCAGTATTTT. This sequence encodes CASSFVPGLAEAQYF.

The gene calls are TRBV5-6 and TRBJ1-5; tentative D call: TRBD1 (6 bases). This CDR3 has 15 amino acids. The V and J ends lost 4 bases and 5 bases respectively, with 16 bases between them. Germline CDR1 is SGHDT and CDR2 is YYEEEE. This chain's CDR3 is CASSPGGARDQPQHF. In DNA, the CDR3 is TGTGCCAGCAGCCCGGGGGGGGCGAGGGATCAGCCCCAGCATTTT. Full variable domain (remainder filled in from reference TRBV5-6 and TRBJ1-5): DAGVTQSPTHLIKTRGQQVTLRCSPKSGHDTVSWYQQALGQGPQFIFQYYEEEERQRGNFPDRFSGHQFPNYSSELNVNALLLGDSALYLCASSPGGARDQPQHFGDGTRLSIL.

This chain connects TRBV19 to TRBJ1-5; 8 bases match TRBD1. After removal of 3 bases from V and 7 bases from J, the junction contained 8 bases not matched to a gene. Germline V CDR1 and CDR2: LNHDA, SQIVND (reference sequence). This CDR3 is 15 amino acids long. The CDR3 is CASSIGQGWGQPQHF. The CDR3 DNA is TGTGCCAGTAGTATCGGACAGGGCTGGGGGCAGCCCCAGCATTTT.

The V call is TRBV4-1, the J call TRBJ2-5; 7 bases agree with TRBD1. From germline, CDR1 is MGHRA and CDR2 YSYEKL. The J segment lost 4 bases and the V segment lost 4 bases, leaving 9 bases of the junction unmatched. CDR3 length equals 15 residues. The CDR3 DNA reads as TGCGCCAGCAGCCGGGGAACAGGGGTCGGAGAGACCCAGTACTTC. Translated, it gives CASSRGTGVGETQYF.

The chain joins TRBV15 to TRBJ1-5; D gene uncertain. Germline V gene data show CDR1 as LNHNV and CDR2 as YYDKDF (reference sequence). This CDR3 is built from 15 residues. Trimming took off 0 bases at V and 6 bases at J, with 12 bases between the two ends. In DNA, the CDR3 is TGTGCCACCAGCAGAGATCCTTCCGCGGCTCAGCCCCAGCATTTT. Its protein is CATSRDPSAAQPQHF.

The chain links TRBV5-1 to TRBJ2-3; 11 bases are a match to TRBD2. The germline gives CDR1 SGHRS, CDR2 YFSETQ. The V gene end was trimmed by 0 bases and the J gene end by 0 bases; junction bases not matched to a gene: 6. The CDR3 spans 18 residues. CDR3 sequence: CASSLGLAGGASTDTQYF. The CDR3 DNA reads TGCGCCAGCAGCTTGGGGCTAGCGGGGGGCGCTAGCACAGATACGCAGTATTTT.

The chain combines TRBV6-1 with TRBJ1-3; the D is unclear. Germline CDR1 is MNHNS and CDR2 is SASEGT. This CDR3 spans 17 amino acids. The germline V and J ends were trimmed by 2 bases and 5 bases, with 19 bases remaining between them. The CDR3 loop reads CASSEPTKTIPRNTIYF. CDR3 DNA sequence: TGTGCCAGCAGTGAACCGACCAAGACTATTCCCAGAAACACCATATATTTT.

This chain's CDR3 is CASSPWDRAYEQYF. The CDR3 DNA reads as TGCGCCAGCAGCCCCTGGGACAGGGCCTACGAGCAGTACTTC. The chain recombines TRBV4-1 with TRBJ2-7; the match to TRBD1 covers 9 bases. V was pared by 4 bases and J by 2 bases, with 3 bases of the junction left unmatched. The CDR3 length is 14 residues. The germline V gene encodes CDR1 MGHRA and CDR2 YSYEKL.

The rearrangement joins TRBV5-4 to TRBJ1-3; TRBD1 matches at 8 bases. V was clipped by 2 bases and J by 0 bases; unmatched bases: 4. Germline V CDR1 and CDR2: SGHNT, YYREEE (reference sequence). CDR3 length equals 16 residues. For the CDR3, the DNA is TGTGCCAGCAGCTTAGGGACAGGAATCTCTGGAAACACCATATATTTT. This codes for CASSLGTGISGNTIYF.

The V and J genes are TRBV7-3 and TRBJ2-5; no clear D. The CDR3 contains 13 residues. CDR1 and CDR2 from the germline V gene are SGHTA and FQGTGA. The ends were cut back, 4 bases at V and 5 bases at J, with 11 bases in the middle. For the CDR3, the DNA is TGTGCCAGCAGCTGGAGTGTAATGGAGACCCAGTACTTC. Its protein is CASSWSVMETQYF.

In this sample, this clone turned up once. V and J are TRBV19 and TRBJ1-5; 8 bases map to TRBD1. This CDR3 is 15 amino acids long. The J segment lost 4 bases and the V segment lost 4 bases, leaving 6 bases of the junction unmatched. Germline values: CDR1 LNHDA, CDR2 SQIVND (reference sequence). CDR3 amino acids: CASSSGQGPNQPQHF. As DNA, the CDR3 is TGTGCCAGTAGTAGTGGACAGGGCCCTAATCAGCCCCAGCATTTT.

V usage is TRBV30 and J usage is TRBJ1-5; D is possibly TRBD1 (6 bases). The CDR3 is 15 residues long. CDR1 is GTSNPN and CDR2 is SVGIG in the germline V gene (reference sequence). V was pared by 3 bases and J by 1 base, with 13 bases between. The CDR3, as DNA: TGTGCCTGGAGGATTACAGGGCAGAGCAATCAGCCCCAGCATTTT. It specifies CAWRITGQSNQPQHF.